This T cell receptor (beta chain) was retrieved from a study of somatic mutations in cytotoxic T cells in rheumatoid arthritis. Study as a whole: Using a FACSAria II or Sony SH800, a portion of the V beta antibody-stained T-cell populations were flow-sorted at nearly 100% purity, and among those populations were V beta1+ cells that were then sequenced for TCRB.

CD4+ cells and CD8+ cells were each obtained through positive magnetic bead selection, and their purity was assessed by flow cytometry. Regarding this clone: At one end the junction does not follow the germline gene, possibly because of a read error.

The germline V gene encodes CDR1 MDHEN and CDR2 SYDVKM. The CDR3 contains 11 residues. Generated by immunoSEQ multiplex PCR, the TCRdb table keeps only in-frame clones and is missing some. The table shows over 15,000 clones, with 80% to 90% occurring only once. The origin of this receptor is a middle-aged man in good health. Sequencing was performed on CD8+ T cells sorted from blood. The rearrangement joins TRBV28 to TRBJ2-7; 9 positions agree with TRBD2. The CDR3, as DNA: TGTGCCAGCAGTTCTGCGGGAGGGCCGACGTTC. Amino acid sequence: CASSSAGGPTF.